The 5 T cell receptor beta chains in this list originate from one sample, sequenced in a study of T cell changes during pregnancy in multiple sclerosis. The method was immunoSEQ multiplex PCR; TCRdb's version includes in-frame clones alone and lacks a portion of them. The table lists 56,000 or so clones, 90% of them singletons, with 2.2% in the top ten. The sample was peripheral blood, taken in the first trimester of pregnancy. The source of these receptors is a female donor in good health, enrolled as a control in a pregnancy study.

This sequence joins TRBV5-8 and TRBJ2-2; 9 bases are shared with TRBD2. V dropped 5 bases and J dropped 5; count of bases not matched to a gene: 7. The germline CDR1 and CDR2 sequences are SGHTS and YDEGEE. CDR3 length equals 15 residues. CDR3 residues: CASRYSGRGTGELFF. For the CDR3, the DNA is TGTGCCAGCAGATATAGCGGGAGAGGGACCGGGGAGCTGTTTTTT.

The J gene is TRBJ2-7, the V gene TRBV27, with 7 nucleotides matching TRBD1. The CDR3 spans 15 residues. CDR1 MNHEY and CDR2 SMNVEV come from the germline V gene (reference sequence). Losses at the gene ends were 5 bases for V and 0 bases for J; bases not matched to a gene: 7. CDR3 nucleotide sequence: TGTGCCAGCAGTCCTCCGGGACAGTACTCCTACGAGCAGTACTTC. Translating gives CASSPPGQYSYEQYF.

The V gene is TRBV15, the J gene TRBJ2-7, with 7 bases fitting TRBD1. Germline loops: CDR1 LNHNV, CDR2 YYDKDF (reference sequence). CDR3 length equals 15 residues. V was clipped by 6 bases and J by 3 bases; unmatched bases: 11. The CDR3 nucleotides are TGTGCCACCAGTAGCAGACAGGGTCAGAACTACGAGCAGTACTTC. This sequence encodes CATSSRQGQNYEQYF. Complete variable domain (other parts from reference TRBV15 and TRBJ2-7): DAMVIQNPRYQVTQFGKPVTLSCSQTLNHNVMYWYQQKSSQAPKLLFHYYDKDFNNEADTPDNFQSRRPNTSFCFLDIRSPGLGDTAMYLCATSSRQGQNYEQYFGPGTRLTVT.

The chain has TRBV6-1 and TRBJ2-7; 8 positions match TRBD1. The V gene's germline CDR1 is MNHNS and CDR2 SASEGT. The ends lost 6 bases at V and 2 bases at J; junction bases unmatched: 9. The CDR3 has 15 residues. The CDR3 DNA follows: TGTGCCAGCAGCCTCGAGACAGGGGACACCTACGAGCAGTACTTC. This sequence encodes CASSLETGDTYEQYF.

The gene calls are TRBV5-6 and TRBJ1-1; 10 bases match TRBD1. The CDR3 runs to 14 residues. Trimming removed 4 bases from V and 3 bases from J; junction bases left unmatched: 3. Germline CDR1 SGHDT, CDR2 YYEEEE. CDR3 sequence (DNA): TGTGCCAGCAGCGGTGACAGGGGGCACACTGAAGCTTTCTTT. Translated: CASSGDRGHTEAFF.